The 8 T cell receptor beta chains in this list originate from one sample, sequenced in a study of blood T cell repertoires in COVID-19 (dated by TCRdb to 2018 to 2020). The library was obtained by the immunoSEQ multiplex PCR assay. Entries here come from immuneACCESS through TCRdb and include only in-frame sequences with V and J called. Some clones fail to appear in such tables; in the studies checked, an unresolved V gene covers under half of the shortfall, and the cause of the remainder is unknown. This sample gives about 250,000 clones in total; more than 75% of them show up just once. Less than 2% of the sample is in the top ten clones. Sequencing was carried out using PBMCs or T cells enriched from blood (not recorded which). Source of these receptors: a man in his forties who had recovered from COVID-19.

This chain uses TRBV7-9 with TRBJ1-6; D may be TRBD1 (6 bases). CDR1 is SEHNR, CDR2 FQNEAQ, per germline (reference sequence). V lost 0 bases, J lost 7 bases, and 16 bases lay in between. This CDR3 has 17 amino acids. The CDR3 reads CASSLAQDSQVNSPLHF. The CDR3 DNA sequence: TGTGCCAGCAGCTTAGCCCAGGACAGTCAAGTGAATTCACCCCTCCACTTT.

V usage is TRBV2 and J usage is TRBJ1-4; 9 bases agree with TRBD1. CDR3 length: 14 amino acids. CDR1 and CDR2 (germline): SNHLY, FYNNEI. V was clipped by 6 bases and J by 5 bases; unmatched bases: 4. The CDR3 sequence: CASRGGTGNEKLFF. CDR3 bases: TGTGCCAGCAGGGGGGGGACAGGGAATGAAAAACTGTTTTTT.

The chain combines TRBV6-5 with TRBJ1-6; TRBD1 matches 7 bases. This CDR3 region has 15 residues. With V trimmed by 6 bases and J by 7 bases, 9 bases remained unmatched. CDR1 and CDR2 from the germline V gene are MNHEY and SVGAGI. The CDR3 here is CASSPITGANSPLHF. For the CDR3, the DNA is TGTGCCAGCAGCCCGATCACAGGGGCAAATTCACCCCTCCACTTT.

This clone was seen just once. The CDR3 coding sequence is TGTGCCAGCAGTTTGGACAGGGGTTCACCCCTCCACTTT. It translates to CASSLDRGSPLHF. V and J are TRBV25-1 and TRBJ1-6; 9 bases map to TRBD1. The J segment lost 9 bases and the V segment lost 5 bases, leaving 2 bases of the junction unmatched. Per germline, CDR1 MGHDK and CDR2 SYGVNS. The CDR3 sequence is 13 residues long.

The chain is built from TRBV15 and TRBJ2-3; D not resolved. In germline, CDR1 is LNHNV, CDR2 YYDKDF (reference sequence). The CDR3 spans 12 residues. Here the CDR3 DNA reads TGTGCTACGAGTGAAAACACAGATACGCAGTATTTT. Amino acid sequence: CATSENTDTQYF. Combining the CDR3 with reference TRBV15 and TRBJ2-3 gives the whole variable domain DAMVIQNPRYQVTQFGKPVTLSCSQTLNHNVMYWYQQKSSQAPKLLFHYYDKDFNNEADTPDNFQSRRPNTSFCFLDIRSPGLGDTAMYLCATSENTDTQYFGPGTRLTVL.

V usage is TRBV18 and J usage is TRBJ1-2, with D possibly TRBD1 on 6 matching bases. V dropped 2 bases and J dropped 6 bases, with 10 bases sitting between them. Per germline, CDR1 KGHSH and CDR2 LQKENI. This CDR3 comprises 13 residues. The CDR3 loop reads CASSPRSGDGYTF. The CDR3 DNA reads TGTGCCAGCTCACCAAGGTCAGGGGATGGCTACACCTTC.

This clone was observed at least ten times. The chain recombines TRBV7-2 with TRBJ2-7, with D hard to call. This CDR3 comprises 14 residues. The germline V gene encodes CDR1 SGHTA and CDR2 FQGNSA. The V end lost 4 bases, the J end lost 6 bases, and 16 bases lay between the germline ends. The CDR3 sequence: CASSSTPFGGEQYF. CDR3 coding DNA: TGTGCCAGCAGCTCAACCCCTTTCGGCGGCGAGCAGTACTTC. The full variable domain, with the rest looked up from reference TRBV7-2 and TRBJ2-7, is GAGVSQSPSNKVTEKGKDVELRCDPISGHTALYWYRQSLGQGLEFLIYFQGNSAPDKSGLPSDRFSAERTGGSVSTLTIQRTQQEDSAVYLCASSSTPFGGEQYFGPGTRLTVT.

The CDR3 sequence: CASSRGAGDLSTDTQYF. CDR3 sequence (DNA): TGTGCCAGCAGCAGAGGAGCGGGGGATCTTAGCACAGATACGCAGTATTTT. The chain carries TRBV21-1 and TRBJ2-3; the table's D call, TRBD2, was not checked against the DNA. TRBV21-1 corresponds to a pseudogene. The CDR3 totals 17 residues.